A selection of T cell receptor beta chains follows, all from one sample in a study of blood T cells in healthy people across ages. MiXCR, run by TCRdb on the 5' RACE reads, gives a single entry per CDR3 protein. The table records approximately 800,000 distinct CDR3 sequences, around 34% of them present only once. The specimen was blood. Receptors were obtained from a man between 18 and 35 years old in good health. Each CDR3 is given with its conserved first and last residue. The D gene is left open where the match is weak. For some rows the clone size is stated as once, few or many, or as a class when expanded; others skip it.

D: .
V: TRBV20-1
J: TRBJ2-3
size: many
CDR3: CSARDLAGTMTDTQYF
DNA: TGCAGTGCTAGAGATCTCGCGGGGACCATGACAGATACGCAGTATTTT

D: TRBD1
V: TRBV4-3
J: TRBJ1-4
size: .
CDR3: CASSQDGTVNEKLFF
DNA: TGCGCCAGCAGCCAAGACGGGACAGTTAATGAAAAACTGTTTTTT

D: .
V: TRBV4-1
J: TRBJ2-1
size: .
CDR3: CASSQELNREINEQFF
DNA: TGCGCCAGCAGCCAAGAGCTTAACCGGGAAATCAATGAGCAGTTCTTC

D: .
V: TRBV5-5
J: TRBJ1-2
size: many
CDR3: CASSLTAENYGYTF
DNA: TGTGCCAGCAGCCTGACAGCCGAAAACTATGGCTACACCTTC

D: TRBD1
V: TRBV9
J: TRBJ1-4
size: .
CDR3: CASSAGTGGMANEKLFF
DNA: TGTGCCAGCAGCGCGGGGACAGGGGGAATGGCTAATGAAAAACTGTTTTTT

D: TRBD1
V: TRBV20-1
J: TRBJ1-5
size: few
CDR3: CSAPVDTGGGQPQHF
DNA: TGCAGTGCTCCAGTTGATACAGGGGGCGGGCAGCCCCAGCATTTT

D: TRBD1
V: TRBV20-1
J: TRBJ1-5
size: .
CDR3: CSVLQGDQPQHF
DNA: TGCAGTGTTCTACAGGGGGATCAGCCCCAGCATTTT

D: TRBD2
V: TRBV20-1
J: TRBJ2-7
size: .
CDR3: CGASGLASNEQYF
DNA: TGCGGTGCATCGGGACTAGCGAGCAATGAGCAGTACTTC

D: TRBD1
V: TRBV12-3/TRBV12-4
J: TRBJ2-3
size: .
CDR3: CASRPAPGQRTDTQYF
DNA: TGTGCCAGCAGGCCGGCGCCGGGACAGAGAACAGATACGCAGTATTTT

D: .
V: TRBV5-1
J: TRBJ1-1
size: few
CDR3: CASSVAIWKNTEAFF
DNA: TGCGCCAGCAGTGTTGCGATCTGGAAGAACACTGAAGCTTTCTTT

D: TRBD1
V: TRBV5-5
J: TRBJ2-3
size: few
CDR3: CASSTGGLGDTDTQYF
DNA: TGTGCCAGCAGTACAGGGGGCTTGGGTGATACAGATACGCAGTATTTT

D: TRBD2
V: TRBV11-2
J: TRBJ2-3
size: .
CDR3: CASSLIASGDSTDTQYF
DNA: TGTGCCAGCAGCTTAATCGCTAGCGGGGATAGCACAGATACGCAGTATTTT

D: TRBD1
V: TRBV7-9
J: TRBJ1-1
size: few
CDR3: CASAGTVNTEAFF
DNA: TGTGCCAGCGCAGGGACAGTTAACACTGAAGCTTTCTTT

D: .
V: TRBV20-1
J: TRBJ2-1
size: .
CDR3: CSAPKRSNGDEQFF
DNA: TGCAGTGCCCCCAAGAGGAGTAATGGCGATGAGCAGTTCTTC

D: .
V: TRBV12-3/TRBV12-4
J: TRBJ2-3
size: .
CDR3: CASSFPPTHRVTDTQYF
DNA: TGTGCCAGCAGTTTTCCCCCCACCCATCGCGTCACAGATACGCAGTATTTT

D: .
V: TRBV4-1
J: TRBJ1-1
size: .
CDR3: CASSQAGPPGMNTEAFF
DNA: TGCGCCAGCAGCCAAGCGGGCCCACCAGGGATGAACACTGAAGCTTTCTTT

D: .
V: TRBV7-8
J: TRBJ1-1
size: .
CDR3: CASSLRTKEAFF
DNA: TGTGCCAGCAGCTTACGGACAAAGGAAGCTTTCTTT

D: .
V: TRBV20-1
J: TRBJ2-1
size: .
CDR3: CSATTLKGAPMNEQFF
DNA: TGCAGTGCTACTACTCTGAAAGGGGCGCCTATGAATGAGCAGTTCTTC

D: TRBD1
V: TRBV2
J: TRBJ2-5
size: .
CDR3: CASRAGTGKETQYF
DNA: TGTGCCAGCAGGGCCGGGACAGGGAAAGAGACCCAGTACTTC

D: TRBD1
V: TRBV7-2
J: TRBJ1-4
size: .
CDR3: CASSSDRATNEKLFF
DNA: TGTGCCAGCAGCTCCGACAGGGCAACTAATGAAAAACTGTTTTTT

D: TRBD1
V: TRBV10-3
J: TRBJ2-1
size: few
CDR3: CAISTGQEHTGGEQFF
DNA: TGTGCCATCAGTACGGGACAGGAACATACTGGGGGTGAGCAGTTCTTC

D: TRBD1
V: TRBV6-6
J: TRBJ2-2
size: once
CDR3: CASSEGQGTGELFF
DNA: TGTGCCAGCAGTGAGGGACAGGGAACCGGGGAGCTGTTTTTT

D: TRBD1
V: TRBV3-1
J: TRBJ2-7
size: few
CDR3: CASSQEGGQGEQYF
DNA: TGTGCCAGCAGCCAAGAAGGGGGACAGGGCGAGCAGTACTTC

D: TRBD2
V: TRBV5-1
J: TRBJ2-2
size: .
CDR3: CASSWSGATGELFF
DNA: TGCGCCAGCAGCTGGAGCGGGGCGACCGGGGAGCTGTTTTTT

D: .
V: TRBV7-2
J: TRBJ1-1
size: .
CDR3: CASSLARVANTEAFF
DNA: TGTGCCAGCAGCTTAGCGCGGGTGGCGAACACTGAAGCTTTCTTT

D: .
V: TRBV3-1
J: TRBJ1-2
size: once
CDR3: CTSSPIGEGGYTF
DNA: TGTACCAGCAGCCCCATCGGGGAGGGAGGCTACACCTTC

D: .
V: TRBV29-1
J: TRBJ1-2
size: .
CDR3: CSVEARGRSNYGYTF
DNA: TGCAGCGTTGAGGCAAGGGGCAGGTCCAACTATGGCTACACCTTC

D: TRBD1
V: TRBV5-1
J: TRBJ1-4
size: few
CDR3: CASSSQTGGSEKLFF
DNA: TGCGCCAGCAGCTCGCAGACAGGGGGCTCCGAAAAACTGTTTTTT

D: .
V: TRBV28
J: TRBJ2-7
size: once
CDR3: CASSTPQLGNTYEQYF
DNA: TGTGCCAGCAGCACCCCGCAGTTGGGAAACACCTACGAGCAGTACTTC

D: .
V: TRBV25-1
J: TRBJ2-7
size: .
CDR3: CASSFRHEQYF
DNA: TGTGCCAGCAGTTTTCGACACGAGCAGTACTTC

D: TRBD1
V: TRBV6-1
J: TRBJ1-2
size: few
CDR3: CASSHGTLLTGGVRYGYTF
DNA: TGTGCCAGCAGCCACGGGACCCTTTTGACAGGGGGCGTTCGCTATGGCTACACCTTC

D: .
V: TRBV12-3/TRBV12-4
J: TRBJ2-5
size: many
CDR3: CASSSGLMYQETQYF
DNA: TGTGCCAGCAGTTCAGGACTTATGTACCAAGAGACCCAGTACTTC

D: .
V: TRBV5-1
J: TRBJ2-7
size: few
CDR3: CASSLAGRFSYEQYF
DNA: TGCGCCAGCAGCTTGGCGGGCAGATTCTCCTACGAGCAGTACTTC

D: .
V: TRBV4-1
J: TRBJ1-1
size: few
CDR3: CASSQAGLSLPEAFF
DNA: TGCGCCAGCAGCCAAGCGGGGTTGAGCCTACCTGAAGCTTTCTTT

D: TRBD1
V: TRBV5-1
J: TRBJ2-3
size: .
CDR3: CASSFLQGSTDTQYF
DNA: TGCGCCAGCAGCTTTCTACAGGGGAGTACAGATACGCAGTATTTT

D: .
V: TRBV7-9
J: TRBJ2-1
size: .
CDR3: CAGRTIDNEQFF
DNA: TGTGCCGGACGAACTATTGACAATGAGCAGTTCTTC

D: TRBD1
V: TRBV4-1
J: TRBJ1-5
size: .
CDR3: CASSQGQGVGQPQHF
DNA: TGCGCCAGCAGCCAAGGACAGGGGGTTGGTCAGCCCCAGCATTTT

D: TRBD1
V: TRBV7-9
J: TRBJ2-7
size: few
CDR3: CASSRLGTGINEQYF
DNA: TGTGCCAGCAGCCGTCTCGGGACAGGGATCAATGAGCAGTACTTC

D: .
V: TRBV20-1
J: TRBJ1-5
size: .
CDR3: CSASAHTDSNQPQHF
DNA: TGCAGTGCTAGTGCACACACCGATAGCAATCAGCCCCAGCATTTT

D: .
V: TRBV30
J: TRBJ1-1
size: .
CDR3: CAWSWGGSHMNTEAFF
DNA: TGTGCCTGGAGTTGGGGGGGCTCCCACATGAACACTGAAGCTTTCTTT

D: .
V: TRBV12-3/TRBV12-4
J: TRBJ1-2
size: .
CDR3: CASTFARDYGYTF
DNA: TGTGCCAGCACCTTTGCCCGAGACTATGGCTACACCTTC

D: .
V: TRBV12-3/TRBV12-4
J: TRBJ2-3
size: few
CDR3: CASSYMSTDTQYF
DNA: TGTGCCAGCAGTTACATGAGCACAGATACGCAGTATTTT

D: .
V: TRBV12-3/TRBV12-4
J: TRBJ1-5
size: .
CDR3: CASSFWAGSQPQHF
DNA: TGTGCCAGCAGTTTTTGGGCTGGGTCTCAGCCCCAGCATTTT

D: TRBD1
V: TRBV12-3/TRBV12-4
J: TRBJ1-2
size: .
CDR3: CASSAQGASGYTF
DNA: TGTGCCAGCAGCGCACAGGGGGCGAGTGGCTACACCTTC

D: .
V: TRBV20-1
J: TRBJ1-5
size: .
CDR3: CSARVGQGTIGANQPQHF
DNA: TGCAGTGCTAGAGTTGGACAAGGAACCATAGGTGCCAATCAGCCCCAGCATTTT

D: .
V: TRBV4-1
J: TRBJ2-7
size: .
CDR3: CASSHGLVTYNEQYF
DNA: TGCGCCAGCAGCCACGGACTCGTTACTTACAATGAGCAGTACTTC

D: .
V: TRBV5-1
J: TRBJ2-7
size: few
CDR3: CASSLDGSVSYEQYF
DNA: TGCGCCAGCAGCTTGGACGGGAGTGTGTCCTACGAGCAGTACTTC

D: .
V: TRBV20-1
J: TRBJ2-5
size: many
CDR3: CSASMQDGARRETQYF
DNA: TGCAGTGCTAGTATGCAGGACGGGGCTCGGCGGGAAACCCAGTACTTC

D: .
V: TRBV7-9
J: TRBJ2-5
size: .
CDR3: CASSQRGDPGGETQYF
DNA: TGTGCCAGCAGCCAACGCGGGGACCCCGGTGGAGAGACCCAGTACTTC

D: TRBD2
V: TRBV30
J: TRBJ2-7
size: few
CDR3: CAWRLAGLREQYF
DNA: TGTGCCTGGAGACTAGCGGGACTTCGCGAGCAGTACTTC

D: TRBD1
V: TRBV10-3
J: TRBJ2-7
size: .
CDR3: CAISAGQGATYEQYF
DNA: TGTGCCATCAGTGCAGGGCAGGGGGCCACCTACGAGCAGTACTTC

D: .
V: TRBV7-2
J: TRBJ2-2
size: .
CDR3: CASSLVPAGELFF
DNA: TGTGCCAGCAGCTTAGTCCCCGCCGGGGAGCTGTTTTTT

D: .
V: TRBV9
J: TRBJ1-6
size: .
CDR3: CASSVDPSSYNSPLHF
DNA: TGTGCCAGCAGCGTAGACCCGAGCTCCTATAATTCACCCCTCCACTTT

D: .
V: TRBV20-1
J: TRBJ1-4
size: few
CDR3: CSARGWNTENEKLFF
DNA: TGCAGTGCTAGAGGGTGGAACACGGAAAATGAAAAACTGTTTTTT